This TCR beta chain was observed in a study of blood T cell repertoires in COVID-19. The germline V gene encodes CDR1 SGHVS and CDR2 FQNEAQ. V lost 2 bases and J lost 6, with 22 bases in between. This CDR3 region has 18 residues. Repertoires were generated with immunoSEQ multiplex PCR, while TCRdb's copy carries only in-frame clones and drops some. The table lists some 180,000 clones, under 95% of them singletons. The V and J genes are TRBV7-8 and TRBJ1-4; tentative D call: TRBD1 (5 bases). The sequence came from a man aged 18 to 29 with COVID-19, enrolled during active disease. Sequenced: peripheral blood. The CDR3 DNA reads TGTGCCAGCAGCTTATATTCGTCAGGGAGGTTGGGGCATGAAAAACTGTTTTTT. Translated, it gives CASSLYSSGRLGHEKLFF.